This T cell receptor (beta chain) was observed in a study of blood T cell repertoires in COVID-19. Authors' processing steps: Nucleated cell counts were estimated from reference gene primer amplification. Using immunoSEQ multiplex PCR, the repertoire was profiled, and TCRdb retains in-frame clones only, with some absent. D and trimming were read from the DNA, whereas the V and J calls and clone size are those reported in that table. The sample has around 180,000 clones; 88% are singletons. CDR3 length equals 12 residues. V was clipped by 6 bases and J by 0 bases, with 5 bases between them. This chain links TRBV12-3 or TRBV12-4 with TRBJ2-5; D is unclear. This TCR came from a man aged 55 to 70 with acute or convalescent COVID-19. Material for sequencing was peripheral blood. This chain's CDR3 is CASSRNQETQYF. The CDR3 DNA is TGTGCCAGCAGCAGGAACCAAGAGACCCAGTACTTC.